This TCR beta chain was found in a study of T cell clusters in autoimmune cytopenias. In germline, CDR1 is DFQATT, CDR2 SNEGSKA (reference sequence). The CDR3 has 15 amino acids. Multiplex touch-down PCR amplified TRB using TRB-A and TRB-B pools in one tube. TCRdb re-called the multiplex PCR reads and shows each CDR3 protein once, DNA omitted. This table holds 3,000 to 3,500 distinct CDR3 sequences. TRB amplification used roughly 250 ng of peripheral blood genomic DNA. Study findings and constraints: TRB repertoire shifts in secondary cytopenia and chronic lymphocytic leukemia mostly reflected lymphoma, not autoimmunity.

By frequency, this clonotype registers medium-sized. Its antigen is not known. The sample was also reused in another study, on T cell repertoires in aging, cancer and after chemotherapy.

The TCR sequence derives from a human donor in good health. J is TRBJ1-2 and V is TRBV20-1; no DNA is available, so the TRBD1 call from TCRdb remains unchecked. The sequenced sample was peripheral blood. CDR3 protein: CSVDPGINRNYGYTF.